This T cell receptor (beta chain) appears in the sequencing data of a study of shared clonotypes between healthy human individuals (dated by TCRdb to between 2020 and 2021). A note on the overall study: The cohort comprised a couple of women and a few men aged 18 to 49 years. To estimate repertoire size and how much clonotypes are shared between individuals, the study performed deep sequencing of blood TCR repertoires from a handful of healthy adults. Between about 0.9 and 9 billion PBMCs per donor were obtained by leukapheresis. To increase sequencing depth and limit assay-specific biases, different laboratories used diverse techniques to prepare libraries and sequence TCR repertoires.

TCR CDR3 regions were amplified from genomic DNA by multiplex PCR using the deep immunoSEQ assay. For each cell subset, the extracted genomic DNA was distributed evenly across all wells of several immunoSEQ 96-well plates, and each plate served as one replicate. Each replicate PCR for unsorted PBMC received roughly 290 ng genomic DNA, equal to about 30,000 T cell genomes. Unsorted PBMC genomic DNA was sequenced across ten immunoSEQ deep assay plates. Purified libraries were quantified with a Qubit 3.0 fluorometer, sized on a Bioanalyzer 2100, and re-quantified with the KAPA Library Quantification kit. Every immunoSEQ 96-well plate was sequenced on a dedicated single-read 150-cycle Illumina NextSeq 550 flow cell. From the authors' description of their analysis: The immunoSEQ output contained only junctional sequences without quality scores, so filtering could not match that applied to full-length reads. Sequences were annotated with PyIR, a Python wrapper for IgBLAST v1.9, and V/J genes and CDR3 were assigned using IMGT germline references. Reads were filtered out if the reads had weak V/J assignments (E-value above 1e-6), no CDR3, stop codons, out-of-frame junctions, or ambiguous translated residues. V3J clonotypes were defined as sequences sharing the same inferred V gene, J gene, and CDR3 amino acid sequence. Percentage overlap between repertoires was computed as shared unique clonotypes divided by the size of the smaller repertoire. Richness of each repertoire was evaluated using RTK rarefaction, the Chao1 estimator, and Recon v2.1 estimates of unobserved clonotypes. The source is immuneACCESS, and TCRdb retained only in-frame sequences with V and J called. Part of the clones is not carried over; for the studies checked, unresolved V genes explain less than half of this, and the remainder is unexplained. From that table come the V and J calls and clone size; the DNA was used to work out D and trimming. The sample records 490,000 or so clones, 60% to 85% of which are singletons. The ten most abundant clones make up over 10% of the sample.

A word on this clone: Its antigen is not yet known. Base qualities are missing; no much larger clone stands one base away.

Healthy HIV-negative adults with no recently reported acute infections or vaccinations were included as donors. Every donor was a Caucasian adult living in Nashville, Tennessee, USA. For unsorted samples, about 85 million PBMCs were counted and genomic DNA was extracted with the QIAamp DNA Blood Mini kit. Blood was obtained by leukapheresis, after which PBMCs were separated by Ficoll-Histopaque density gradient centrifugation and cryopreserved in liquid nitrogen vapor phase. Here is what the overall study found, with its caveats: Because the study included only a small number of donors, the genetic and exposure-history diversity represented was limited. Sampling was restricted to blood, and TCR repertoires in tissue are likely to differ from TCR repertoires in blood. Pairwise subsampling led to the expectation that sequencing depth would affect the degree of clonotype sharing among donors.

V and J are trimmed by 0 bases and 5 bases, and the gene matches miss 2 bases of the junction. Based on the germline V gene, the CDR1 and CDR2 sequences are SGHRS and YFSETQ. The CDR3 goes from the cysteine to the phenylalanine over 14 residues. The read is trimmed to its CDR3 DNA, 42 bases read in frame from base 1. This sequence uses TRBV5-1 and TRBJ2-1, and 7 junction bases match TRBD2. Sequencing used PBMCs. The TCR sequence derives from a woman aged 40 to 50 in good health. Some clones in this sample may be carry-over from other donors' samples. The nucleotide sequence is given as TGCGCCAGCAGCTTGGGCGCGGGAGACAATGAGCAGTTCTTC. Its protein product is CASSLGAGDNEQFF.